Shown below are 2 T cell receptor beta chains from a single sample sequenced in a study of T cell repertoires in cytomegalovirus infection. TCRdb re-called the reads through MiXCR, storing one row per CDR3 protein. Of approximately 100,000 distinct CDR3 sequences in the sample, about 25% were seen once. Sequencing was done on a sample of CD8+ T cells from PBMCs. Source of these receptors: a human donor in good health (CMV status not recorded). Some clones in this sample may be carry-over from other donors' samples.

This clonotype appeared a few times. The J gene is TRBJ2-5, the V gene TRBV12-5; D is possibly TRBD2 (5 bases). Germline CDR1 and CDR2: LGHNT and FRNRAP. V was shortened by 6 bases and J by 3 bases, with 14 bases between the two germline ends. CDR3 length: 14 residues. The CDR3, as DNA: TGTGCTAGTGGATCGACACTAGATAAAGAGACCCAGTACTTC. This encodes CASGSTLDKETQYF.

The CDR3 DNA reads as TGTGCCAGCAGTGAATTGGGGGGGAACAGGAGAGCTAACTATGGCTACACCTTC. It yields the protein CASSELGGNRRANYGYTF. This chain joins TRBV6-1 and TRBJ1-2; TRBD1 might be the D (5 bases). The germline V gene has CDR1 MNHNS and CDR2 SASEGT. This CDR3 has 18 amino acids. V shed 2 bases and J shed 0 bases, with 19 bases lying between them.